This TCR beta chain was documented in a study of early T cells in non-severe SARS-CoV-2 infection. Turning to the study itself: Chains were not paired, and sequencing was done on bulk RNA from unsorted whole blood.

This CDR3 spans 12 amino acids. Germline CDR1 is SQVTM and CDR2 is ANQGSEA. Study-wide results and caveats: Anti-spike CD8 responses were favored in VDJdb matching, and private and CD4 specificities were missed.

Attached unique molecular identifiers marked individual cDNA molecules. TCRdb called the 5' RACE reads again in MiXCR, with one record for every CDR3 protein. The sample includes around 100,000 distinct CDR3 sequences, around a sixth of them seen just once. In regard to this clonotype: Its antigen is unknown.

Specimen: whole blood. The genes are TRBV29-1 and TRBJ1-2, with a possible D match to TRBD1 (5 bases). The receptor comes from an adult who was a healthcare worker with PCR-confirmed SARS-CoV-2 infection or an uninfected control (not recorded which). The CDR3 nucleotides read TGCCTCTCCGGGGAGGATGGGGACGGCTACACCTTC. Protein sequence: CLSGEDGDGYTF. The full variable domain, rest sourced from reference TRBV29-1 and TRBJ1-2, is SAVISQKPSRDICQRGTSLTIQCQVDSQVTMMFWYRQQPGQSLTLIATANQGSEATYESGFVIDKFPISRPNLTFSTLTVSNMSPEDSSIYLCLSGEDGDGYTFGSGTRLTVV.